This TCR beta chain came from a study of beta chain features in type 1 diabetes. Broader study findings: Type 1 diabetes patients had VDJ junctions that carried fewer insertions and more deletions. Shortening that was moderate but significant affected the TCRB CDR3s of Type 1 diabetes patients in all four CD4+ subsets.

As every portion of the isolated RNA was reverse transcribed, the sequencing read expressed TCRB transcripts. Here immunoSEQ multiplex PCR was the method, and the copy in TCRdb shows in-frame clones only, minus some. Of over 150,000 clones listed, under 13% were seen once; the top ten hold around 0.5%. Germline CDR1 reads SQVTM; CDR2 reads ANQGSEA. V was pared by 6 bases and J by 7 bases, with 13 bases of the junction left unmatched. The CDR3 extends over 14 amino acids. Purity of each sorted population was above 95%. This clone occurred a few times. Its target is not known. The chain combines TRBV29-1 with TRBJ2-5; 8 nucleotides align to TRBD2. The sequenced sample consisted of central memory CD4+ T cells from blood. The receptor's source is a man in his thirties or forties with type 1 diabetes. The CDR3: CSVRGRGASATQYF. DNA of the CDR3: TGCAGCGTCCGCGGGCGGGGGGCGAGCGCGACCCAGTACTTC. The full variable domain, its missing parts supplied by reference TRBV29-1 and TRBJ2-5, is SAVISQKPSRDICQRGTSLTIQCQVDSQVTMMFWYRQQPGQSLTLIATANQGSEATYESGFVIDKFPISRPNLTFSTLTVSNMSPEDSSIYLCSVRGRGASATQYFGPGTRLLVL.